The clone carrying this T cell receptor (beta chain) showed up just a few times. Its antigen is unidentified. The data stem from a study of beta chain features in type 1 diabetes. Study-wide background: Cells sorted and examined across all samples totaled 90 million to 120 million.

Study results and caveats: A possible short-template PCR bias applies equally to patients and controls. Type 1 diabetes patients showed fewer insertions and more deletions at VDJ junctions. Whether HLA type influences TCRB rearrangement remained unresolved here.

Expressed TCRB transcripts were sequenced after all isolated RNA was converted to cDNA. Sequencing used immunoSEQ multiplex PCR; TCRdb keeps in-frame clones, though not all of them. The sample carries 400,000 to 450,000 clones, 14% recorded once. The sample comprised naive CD4+ T cells from blood. The TCR comes from a man between 25 and 39 years old in good health.

The CDR3 coding sequence is TGTGCCAGCAGCTTTTCGGCAGGGGTTGAAAAACTGTTTTTT. It yields the protein CASSFSAGVEKLFF. The chain is built from TRBV5-6 and TRBJ1-4; possible D gene TRBD1, 6 bases. CDR1 is SGHDT and CDR2 is YYEEEE in the germline V gene. V was trimmed by 2 bases and J by 7 bases, leaving 12 bases between them. The CDR3 covers 14 residues.